This T cell receptor beta chain was observed in a study of T cells in women clearing cervical HPV infection. Study information: Cases: HPV16-related CIN3 or worse on histology, a couple of invasive cancers. The study, taken as a whole, reports: Controls had more TRBV6-7 (approximately 0.15%) than cases (roughly 0.11%).

Dot-blot hybridization genotyped cervical HPV amplified with MY09/MY11 PCR. immunoSEQ multiplex PCR used an average of around 1,200 ng genomic DNA. Produced via immunoSEQ multiplex PCR; TCRdb's table is partial and in-frame only. The sample table includes 25,000 to 35,000 clones. On this clone: Its target is unknown. Sequencing ends 3 residues short of the CDR3 end; the germline J gene provides the rest.

Germline V CDR1 and CDR2: LNHDA, SQIVND (reference sequence). The CDR3 consists of 13 residues. V shed 6 bases and J shed 4 bases, with 12 bases lying between them. The sample consisted of blood buffy coat. The chain recombines TRBV19 with TRBJ1-2; weak D call: TRBD1 (5 bases). The receptor was isolated from a woman aged 18 to 75 with a cervical HPV16 infection that either progressed to CIN3+ or cleared (not recorded which). CDR3 protein: CASSRQIPYGYTF. The DNA read from the CDR3 is TGTGCCAGTAGCCGACAGATTCCCTATGGC.